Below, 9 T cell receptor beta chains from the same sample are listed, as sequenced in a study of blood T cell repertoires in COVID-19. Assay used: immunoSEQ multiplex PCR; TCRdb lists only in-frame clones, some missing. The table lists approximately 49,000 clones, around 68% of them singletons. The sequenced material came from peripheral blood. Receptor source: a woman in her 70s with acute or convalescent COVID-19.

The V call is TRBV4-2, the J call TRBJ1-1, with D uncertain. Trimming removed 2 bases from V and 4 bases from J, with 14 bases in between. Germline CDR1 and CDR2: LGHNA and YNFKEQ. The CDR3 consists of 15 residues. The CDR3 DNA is TGTGCCAGCAGCCAACGTGACGGGGAGGGCACTGAAGCTTTCTTT. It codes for CASSQRDGEGTEAFF.

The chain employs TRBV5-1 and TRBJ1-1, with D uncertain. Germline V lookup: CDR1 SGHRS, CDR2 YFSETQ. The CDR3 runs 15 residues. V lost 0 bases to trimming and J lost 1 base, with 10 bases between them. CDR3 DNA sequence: TGCGCCAGCAGCTTGGGTTATCTAGAGAACACTGAAGCTTTCTTT. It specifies CASSLGYLENTEAFF.

The CDR3 loop reads CASSYGGSNQPQHF. The CDR3 DNA reads as TGTGCCAGCAGTTACGGGGGCAGCAATCAGCCCCAGCATTTT. This rearrangement joins TRBV6-6 to TRBJ1-5; D perhaps matches TRBD1 (6 bases). CDR3 length: 14 amino acids. Germline CDR1 and CDR2: MNHNY and SVGAGI (reference sequence). The germline V and J ends were trimmed by 2 bases and 1 base, with 6 bases remaining between them.

CDR3: CASSLAGDGNTIYF. The CDR3 DNA sequence: TGTGCCAGCAGCTTGGCGGGGGACGGAAACACCATATATTTT. The rearrangement joins TRBV5-5 to TRBJ1-3; D might be TRBD1 (5 bases). Trimming took off 0 bases at V and 4 bases at J, with 8 bases between the two ends. CDR1 SGHKS and CDR2 YYEKEE come from the germline V gene (reference sequence). The CDR3 length is 14 residues.

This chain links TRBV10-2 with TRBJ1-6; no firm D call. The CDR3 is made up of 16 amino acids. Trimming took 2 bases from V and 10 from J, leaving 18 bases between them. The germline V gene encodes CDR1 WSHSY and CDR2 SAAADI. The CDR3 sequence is CASSEEAPLVESPLHF. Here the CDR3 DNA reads TGCGCCAGCAGTGAGGAGGCCCCCTTAGTGGAGTCACCCCTCCACTTT.

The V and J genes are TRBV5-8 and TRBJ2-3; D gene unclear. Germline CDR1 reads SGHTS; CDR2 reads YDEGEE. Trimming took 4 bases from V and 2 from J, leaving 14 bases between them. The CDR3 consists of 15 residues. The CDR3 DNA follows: TGTGCCAGCAGCCGCTCCCCCACACACACAGATACGCAGTATTTT. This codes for CASSRSPTHTDTQYF.

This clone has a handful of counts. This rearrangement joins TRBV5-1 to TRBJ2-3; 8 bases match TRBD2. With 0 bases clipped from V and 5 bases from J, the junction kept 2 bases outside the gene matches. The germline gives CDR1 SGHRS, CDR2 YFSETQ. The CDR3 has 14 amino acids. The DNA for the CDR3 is TGCGCCAGCAGCTTGGGCGGGGGGTTAGATACGCAGTATTTT. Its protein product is CASSLGGGLDTQYF.

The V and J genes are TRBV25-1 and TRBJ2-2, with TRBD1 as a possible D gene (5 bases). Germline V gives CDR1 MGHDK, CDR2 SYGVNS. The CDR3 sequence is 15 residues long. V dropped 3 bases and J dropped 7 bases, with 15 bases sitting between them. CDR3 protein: CASSDPTEAHGELFF. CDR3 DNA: TGTGCCAGCAGTGACCCGACAGAAGCTCACGGGGAGCTGTTTTTT.

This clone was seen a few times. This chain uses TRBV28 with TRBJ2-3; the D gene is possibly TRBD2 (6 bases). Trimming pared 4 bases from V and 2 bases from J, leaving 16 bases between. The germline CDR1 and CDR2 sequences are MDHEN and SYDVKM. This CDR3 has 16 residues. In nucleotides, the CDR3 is TGTGCCAGCAGTTGGGTGGGGAGGCTCTCCACAGATACGCAGTATTTT. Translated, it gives CASSWVGRLSTDTQYF.